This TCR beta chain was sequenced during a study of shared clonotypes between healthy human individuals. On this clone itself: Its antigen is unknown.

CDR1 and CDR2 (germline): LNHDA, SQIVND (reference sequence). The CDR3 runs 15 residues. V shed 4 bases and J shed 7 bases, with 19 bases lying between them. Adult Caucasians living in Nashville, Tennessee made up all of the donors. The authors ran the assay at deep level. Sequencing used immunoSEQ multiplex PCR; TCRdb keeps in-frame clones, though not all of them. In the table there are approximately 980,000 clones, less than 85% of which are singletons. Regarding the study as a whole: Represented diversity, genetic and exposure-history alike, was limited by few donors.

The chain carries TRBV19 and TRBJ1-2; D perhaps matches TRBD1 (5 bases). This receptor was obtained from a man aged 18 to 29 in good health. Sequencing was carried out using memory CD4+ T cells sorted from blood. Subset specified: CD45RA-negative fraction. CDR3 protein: CASSTTVGPSGGYTF. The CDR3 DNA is TGTGCCAGTAGTACGACAGTTGGCCCTTCGGGTGGCTACACCTTC. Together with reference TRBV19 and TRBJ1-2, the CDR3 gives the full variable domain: DGGITQSPKYLFRKEGQNVTLSCEQNLNHDAMYWYRQDPGQGLRLIYYSQIVNDFQKGDIAEGYSVSREKKESFPLTVTSAQKNPTAFYLCASSTTVGPSGGYTFGSGTRLTVV.